Shown below are 29 T cell receptor beta chains from a single sample sequenced in a study of T-cell memory formation after mild COVID-19. TCRdb ran MiXCR on the 5' RACE reads and lists one entry per CDR3 protein. The sample has about 500,000 distinct CDR3 sequences, roughly 22% seen once. Sequences were obtained from PBMCs or a T cell subset sorted from them (not recorded which). These receptors were collected from an adult woman who had mild COVID-19 (a few samples of this study predate the infection). Cell type and time point are not known.

This clonotype was seen a few times. The chain is built from TRBV18 and TRBJ2-4, with a tentative D call TRBD1 (6 bases). Germline V gives CDR1 KGHSH, CDR2 LQKENI. The CDR3 contains 15 residues. V was cut by 3 bases and J by 8 bases, with 17 bases left in between. The CDR3, as DNA: TGTGCCAGCTCACCTTCGGGACACCCCTCGGACATTCAGTACTTC. Translated, it gives CASSPSGHPSDIQYF.

This clonotype came up a few times. The CDR3 region has the DNA TGTGCCACCCGAGGAGGGGTCTCAGGGGCGCAAAGCACTGAAGCTTTCTTT. Translation gives CATRGGVSGAQSTEAFF. This chain connects TRBV6-5 to TRBJ1-1; D is perhaps TRBD1 (6 bases). CDR1 and CDR2 from the germline V gene are MNHEY and SVGAGI. CDR3 length equals 17 residues. Trimming pared 10 bases from V and 4 bases from J, leaving 28 bases between.

The table lists this clonotype with a few counts. The rearrangement uses TRBV7-2 and TRBJ2-3; TRBD2 aligns across 12 bases. Germline lookup yields CDR1 SGHTA and CDR2 FQGNSA. The CDR3 is 18 amino acids. Trimming took 0 bases from V and 0 from J; bases not matched to a gene: 4. DNA of the CDR3: TGTGCCAGCAGCTTAGCCCAACTAGCGGGAGGAAGCACAGATACGCAGTATTTT. Its protein is CASSLAQLAGGSTDTQYF.

The V and J genes are TRBV20-1 and TRBJ1-1; TRBD1 agrees at 11 bases. The germline CDR1 and CDR2 sequences are DFQATT and SNEGSKA (reference sequence). The length of the CDR3 is 15 residues. Germline trimming cut 6 bases from V and 1 base from J; bases unmatched to any gene: 7. The CDR3 DNA is TGCAGTGCCAGGGGACAGGGGGGTACGAACACTGAAGCTTTCTTT. It codes for CSARGQGGTNTEAFF.

The chain links TRBV11-3 to TRBJ2-7, with D perhaps TRBD1 (5 bases). Deletions cut 4 bases from V and 0 bases from J, with 13 bases between. The CDR3 runs 15 residues. Germline V gives CDR1 SGHNT, CDR2 YENEEA. This chain's CDR3 is CASSSSKGASYEQYF. The CDR3 DNA sequence: TGTGCCAGCAGCTCCTCAAAAGGGGCCTCCTACGAGCAGTACTTC.

The rearrangement uses TRBV4-2 and TRBJ2-7; TRBD2 might be the D (5 bases). Trimming took off 7 bases at V and 3 bases at J, with 19 bases between the two ends. The CDR3 has 15 residues. Germline V gene lookup returns CDR1 LGHNA and CDR2 YNFKEQ. For the CDR3, the DNA is TGTGCCAGCAAGGCGAGGGCGGACTCGATCTACGAGCAGTACTTC. This translates into CASKARADSIYEQYF.

The chain has TRBV29-1 and TRBJ2-7; D is perhaps TRBD1 (5 bases). V was trimmed by 4 bases and J by 0 bases, leaving 13 bases between them. Germline V gene data show CDR1 as SQVTM and CDR2 as ANQGSEA. This CDR3 spans 14 amino acids. The CDR3 is CSVGAGYTSYEQYF. CDR3 sequence (DNA): TGCAGCGTTGGGGCAGGGTACACCTCCTACGAGCAGTACTTC.

This clonotype was picked up a small number of times. This CDR3 reads CASSLDYFGSQEQYF. DNA of the CDR3: TGTGCCAGCAGCTTAGATTATTTCGGTAGTCAAGAGCAGTACTTC. The chain uses TRBV7-6 and TRBJ2-7; D is unresolved. The CDR3 is 15 amino acids. In germline, CDR1 is SGHVS, CDR2 FNYEAQ. V was trimmed by 1 base and J by 7 bases, leaving 17 bases between them.

The J gene is TRBJ2-5, the V gene TRBV3-1; no reliable D call. Trimming pared 1 base from V and 5 bases from J, leaving 14 bases between. From germline, CDR1 is LGHDT and CDR2 YNNKEL (reference sequence). There are 15 residues in the CDR3. This CDR3 reads CASSQVVGSQETQYF. The CDR3 DNA reads TGTGCCAGCAGCCAAGTAGTGGGTTCGCAGGAGACCCAGTACTTC.

The chain joins TRBV9 to TRBJ2-3; TRBD2 is a possible D gene (6 bases). V was pared by 4 bases and J by 1 base, with 13 bases between. This CDR3 comprises 15 residues. Germline CDR1 reads SGDLS; CDR2 reads YYNGEE. The CDR3 DNA reads TGTGCCAGCAGCCCGCGGGGTGACGGCACAGATACGCAGTATTTT. Its translation: CASSPRGDGTDTQYF.

This clonotype was detected only a few times. The chain employs TRBV10-3 and TRBJ2-3, with 8 bases identical to TRBD2. J lost 0 bases, V lost 4 bases, and 0 bases had no gene match. Per germline, CDR1 ENHRY and CDR2 SYGVKD. CDR3 size: 14 residues. In nucleotides, the CDR3 is TGTGCCATCAGTGTAGCGGGGAGCACAGATACGCAGTATTTT. Its translation: CAISVAGSTDTQYF.

The chain recombines TRBV24-1 with TRBJ2-6; D is undetermined. Germline CDR1 reads KGHDR; CDR2 reads SFDVKD. The CDR3 is 15 amino acids. Trimming stripped 4 bases from V and 0 bases from J, with 6 bases between. Here the CDR3 reads CATSDRRSGANVLTF. As DNA, the CDR3 is TGTGCCACCAGTGACCGACGCTCTGGGGCCAACGTCCTGACTTTC.

Ten or more counts support this clonotype. One junction end disagrees with the germline gene, perhaps due to a read error. The rearrangement links TRBV7-7 to TRBJ2-7; D gene unclear. Germline V gene lookup returns CDR1 SSHAT and CDR2 FNYEAQ (reference sequence). The CDR3 contains 15 residues. The CDR3 region is CASSLAPDGSYEQYF. The CDR3 DNA reads as TGTGCTAGCAGCTTAGCCCCGGACGGATCCTACGAGCAGTACTTC. Based on the CDR3 plus reference TRBV7-7 and TRBJ2-7, the full variable domain is GAGVSQSPRYKVTKRGQDVTLRCDPISSHATLYWYQQALGQGPEFLTYFNYEAQPDKSGLPSDRFSAERPEGSISTLTIQRTEQRDSAMYRCASSLAPDGSYEQYFGPGTRLTVT.

The chain has TRBV4-1 and TRBJ2-7, with 11 positions matching TRBD2. Germline V lookup: CDR1 MGHRA, CDR2 YSYEKL. This CDR3 is 17 amino acids long. J gave up 4 bases and V 2 bases, and 10 bases lay outside the gene matches. The CDR3 sequence: CASSQHLSGTSGYEQYF. For the CDR3, the DNA is TGCGCCAGCAGCCAACACCTATCCGGGACTAGCGGTTACGAGCAGTACTTC.

The sample holds a few counts of this clonotype. V is TRBV3-1 and J is TRBJ2-3; TRBD2 matches at 7 bases. Per the germline V gene, CDR1 is LGHDT and CDR2 is YNNKEL (reference sequence). The CDR3 sequence is 16 residues long. V dropped 3 bases and J dropped 6; count of bases not matched to a gene: 12. CDR3 in DNA: TGTGCCAGCAGCCATTGGGCTAGCGGCACCGGTGATACGCAGTATTTT. Translated, it gives CASSHWASGTGDTQYF.

The gene calls are TRBV5-6 and TRBJ2-1; TRBD2 aligns across 7 bases. CDR1 SGHDT and CDR2 YYEEEE come from the germline V gene. This CDR3 region has 15 residues. V dropped 3 bases and J dropped 8; count of bases not matched to a gene: 11. This CDR3 reads CASSSKREVFDEQFF. CDR3 bases: TGTGCCAGCAGCTCTAAGCGGGAAGTTTTCGATGAGCAGTTCTTC.

This clonotype came up many times. One junction end disagrees with the germline gene, perhaps due to a read error. The chain joins TRBV20-1 to TRBJ1-3; perhaps TRBD1 as D (5 bases). CDR1 is DFQATT and CDR2 is SNEGSKA in the germline V gene (reference sequence). CDR3 length: 11 amino acids. CDR3 sequence reads: CRTSRNPGRNF. The CDR3 DNA reads as TGCAGAACCTCCAGGAATCCGGGACGGAATTTT.

Details on this clonotype: The junction departs from germline at one end; a sequencing error may be responsible. The chain uses TRBV7-7 and TRBJ1-6; perhaps TRBD1 as D (6 bases). CDR1 is SSHAT and CDR2 is FNYEAQ in the germline V gene (reference sequence). The CDR3 consists of 13 residues. The CDR3, as DNA: TGTGCTAGCAGCGACGGACAGAATTCACCCCTCCACTTT. Its translation is CASSDGQNSPLHF.

This chain links TRBV24-1 with TRBJ2-2; no reliable D call. Trimming left V 0 bases short and J 7 bases short, with 11 bases between. Per the germline V gene, CDR1 is KGHDR and CDR2 is SFDVKD. The CDR3 consists of 15 residues. Here the CDR3 DNA reads TGTGCCACCAGTGATTTGGAGACCCTAGGCGGGGAGCTGTTTTTT. Encoded protein: CATSDLETLGGELFF.

The chain couples TRBV18 to TRBJ2-7; D ambiguous. Germline V CDR1 and CDR2: KGHSH, LQKENI. This CDR3 contains 13 residues. The germline V and J ends were trimmed by 3 bases and 4 bases, with 10 bases remaining between them. The CDR3 loop reads CASSPQPSYEQYF. In DNA, the CDR3 is TGTGCCAGCTCACCCCAACCGAGTTACGAGCAGTACTTC.

V gene TRBV5-6 combines with J gene TRBJ2-7; either TRBD1 or TRBD2 may supply D (5 bases each). CDR3 size: 16 residues. Trimming removed 9 bases at V and 9 bases at J, with 31 bases between. Germline V gene sequence: CDR1 SGHDT, CDR2 YYEEEE. The CDR3: CATHERWMGVIGAQYF. CDR3 sequence (DNA): TGTGCCACCCATGAGCGCTGGATGGGGGTCATCGGTGCGCAGTACTTC.

The rearrangement joins TRBV9 to TRBJ2-5; tentatively, D is TRBD2 (5 bases). The CDR3 length is 15 residues. Trimming took 0 bases from V and 3 from J, leaving 12 bases between them. Germline-derived CDR1 and CDR2 are SGDLS and YYNGEE. The CDR3, as DNA: TGTGCCAGCAGCGTAGGGCTAGCATCCAAAGAGACCCAGTACTTC. The encoded protein is CASSVGLASKETQYF.

The rearrangement joins TRBV15 to TRBJ2-7; D ambiguous. The CDR3 is 16 amino acids. Germline lookup yields CDR1 LNHNV and CDR2 YYDKDF (reference sequence). The ends were cut back, 1 base at V and 0 bases at J, with 13 bases in the middle. CDR3 bases: TGTGCCACCAGCAGAGGTGGCCGCTTGACCTCCTACGAGCAGTACTTC. This gives the protein CATSRGGRLTSYEQYF.

This chain connects TRBV5-4 to TRBJ2-5, with 7 bases lining up with TRBD1. The CDR3 contains 16 residues. Germline V CDR1 and CDR2: SGHNT, YYREEE (reference sequence). Unmatched junction bases numbered 9, after V lost 3 bases and J lost 1 base. CDR3 coding DNA: TGTGCCAGCAGCTGGCGACAGGGATCAGGCCAAGAGACCCAGTACTTC. Translation gives CASSWRQGSGQETQYF.

The chain couples TRBV7-2 to TRBJ2-7, with 7 bases lining up with TRBD2. V lost 3 bases and J lost 3; bases outside the gene matches: 5. Looked up from germline, CDR1 is SGHTA and CDR2 is FQGNSA. The CDR3 is 14 amino acids. This CDR3 is CASSLLAELYEQYF. The CDR3 DNA reads as TGTGCCAGCAGCTTGCTAGCGGAGCTCTACGAGCAGTACTTC.

CDR3 DNA sequence: TGTGCCAGCAGTTACTCGGGGGGGAACTATGGCTACACCTTC. Protein: CASSYSGGNYGYTF. The J gene is TRBJ1-2, the V gene TRBV6-6; D may be TRBD1 (5 bases). CDR1 is MNHNY and CDR2 is SVGAGI in the germline V gene (reference sequence). Trimming took 0 bases from V and 2 from J, leaving 7 bases between them. The CDR3 length is 14 residues.

The rearrangement links TRBV19 to TRBJ1-1; D remains ambiguous. The CDR3 is made up of 12 amino acids. With 7 bases removed from V and 1 base from J, the gap between germline ends came to 7 bases. Germline lookup yields CDR1 LNHDA and CDR2 SQIVND (reference sequence). The CDR3 sequence is CASIGWNTEAFF. The CDR3 DNA reads TGTGCCAGTATAGGCTGGAACACTGAAGCTTTCTTT.

This sequence joins TRBV30 and TRBJ2-7; TRBD1 agrees at 8 bases. In germline, CDR1 is GTSNPN, CDR2 SVGIG (reference sequence). The CDR3 has 14 amino acids. The J segment lost 2 bases and the V segment lost 2 bases, leaving 5 bases of the junction unmatched. CDR3 amino acids: CAWSLGTGPYEQYF. Here the CDR3 DNA reads TGTGCCTGGAGTCTTGGGACAGGCCCCTACGAGCAGTACTTC. Full variable domain (outside the CDR3, taken from reference TRBV30 and TRBJ2-7): SQTIHQWPATLVQPVGSPLSLECTVEGTSNPNLYWYRQAAGRGLQLLFYSVGIGQISSEVPQNLSASRPQDRQFILSSKKLLLSDSGFYLCAWSLGTGPYEQYFGPGTRLTVT.

This clonotype was detected a few times. For the CDR3, the DNA is TGTGCCAGCAGTTACGGGGGGGATCGTATCGAGCAGTACTTC. It codes for CASSYGGDRIEQYF. The chain employs TRBV6-5 and TRBJ2-7; 7 positions agree with TRBD2. The CDR3 runs to 14 residues. Unmatched junction bases numbered 7, after V lost 2 bases and J lost 6 bases. Looked up from germline, CDR1 is MNHEY and CDR2 is SVGAGI.